This TCR beta chain was documented in a study of cytomegalovirus exposure and HLA in healthy donors. Study outcomes and limitations: The likely origin of a cluster of highly shared sequence variants was a sequencing artifact. A later analysis found that most CMV-associated TCR beta chains appeared HLA-restricted.

With respect to this clone: The antigen is undetermined.

Unrecorded immune exposures were likely, despite nominal health at sampling. PCR primers comprised 60 Vbeta and 13 Jbeta primers. Sequenced by immunoSEQ multiplex PCR; TCRdb stores in-frame clones only, minus some. The profile covers 150,000 or so clones, with roughly 80% appearing a single time and 8.5% taken by the ten largest. The CDR3 has 15 amino acids. The germline V gene has CDR1 MNHEY and CDR2 SMNVEV (reference sequence). V lost 5 bases to trimming and J lost 0 bases, with 10 bases between them. The TCR originated in a male donor in good health and CMV-seropositive. V is TRBV27 and J is TRBJ1-4; possible D gene TRBD1, 5 bases. The sequencing input was PBMCs. CDR3: CASSPRVATNEKLFF. DNA for the CDR3: TGTGCCAGCAGTCCCAGGGTTGCAACTAATGAAAAACTGTTTTTT.